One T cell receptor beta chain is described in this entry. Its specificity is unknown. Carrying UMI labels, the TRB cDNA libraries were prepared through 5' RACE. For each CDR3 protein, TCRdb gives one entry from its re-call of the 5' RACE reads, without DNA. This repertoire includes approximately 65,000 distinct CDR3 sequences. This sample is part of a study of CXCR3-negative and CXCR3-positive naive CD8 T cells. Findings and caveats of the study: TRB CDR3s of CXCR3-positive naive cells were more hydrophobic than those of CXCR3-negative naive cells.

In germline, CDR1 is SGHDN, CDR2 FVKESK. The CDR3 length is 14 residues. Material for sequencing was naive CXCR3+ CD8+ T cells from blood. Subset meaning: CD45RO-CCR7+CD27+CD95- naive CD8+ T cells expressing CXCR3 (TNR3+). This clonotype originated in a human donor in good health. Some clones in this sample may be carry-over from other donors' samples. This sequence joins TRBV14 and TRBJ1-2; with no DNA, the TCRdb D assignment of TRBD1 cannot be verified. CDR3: CASSQSPTGGGYTF.